Each of the 15 T cell receptor beta chains below was sequenced from the same sample in a study of cytomegalovirus exposure and HLA in healthy donors. 60 Vbeta and 13 Jbeta primers were used in PCR. Profiling relied on immunoSEQ multiplex PCR, and the TCRdb table lists in-frame clones only, not all of them. The sample contains some 250,000 clones, 75% to 85% of which appear only once. Sequencing used PBMCs. The receptors here all came from a woman in her fifties or sixties in good health and CMV-seropositive.

The chain combines TRBV10-3 with TRBJ2-7, with D uncertain. Germline V gene sequence: CDR1 ENHRY, CDR2 SYGVKD. Trimming removed 6 bases at V and 3 bases at J, with 6 bases between. This CDR3 region has 11 residues. CDR3 region: CAIRHNYEQYF. Here the CDR3 DNA reads TGTGCCATCAGGCACAACTACGAGCAGTACTTC.

The CDR3 DNA reads TGTGCCAGCAGGAAGGACTTCGGGGGGGGCTACACCTTC. This codes for CASRKDFGGGYTF. J is TRBJ1-2 and V is TRBV6-1; a possible D gene is TRBD1 (5 bases). Germline V gene sequence: CDR1 MNHNS, CDR2 SASEGT. Trimming cost V 6 bases and J 8 bases, with 16 bases left between them. The CDR3 extends over 13 amino acids.

The V call is TRBV27, the J call TRBJ2-7; 11 positions match TRBD1. The CDR3 loop spans 15 amino acids. Germline CDR1 is MNHEY and CDR2 is SMNVEV (reference sequence). Losses at the gene ends were 5 bases for V and 6 bases for J; bases not matched to a gene: 9. This CDR3 reads CASSPSGTGGREQYF. The DNA for the CDR3 is TGTGCCAGCAGTCCATCGGGGACAGGGGGTCGCGAGCAGTACTTC.

V gene TRBV27 combines with J gene TRBJ2-7, with 11 bases fitting TRBD2. Unmatched junction bases numbered 9, after V lost 5 bases and J lost 3 bases. CDR1 is MNHEY and CDR2 is SMNVEV in the germline V gene (reference sequence). The CDR3 extends over 16 amino acids. CDR3 sequence: CASSPTSGLAVYEQYF. The CDR3, as DNA: TGTGCCAGCAGTCCCACTTCGGGACTAGCGGTCTACGAGCAGTACTTC.

This clone has just one count. The chain links TRBV18 to TRBJ2-5; 12 bases fit TRBD2. The germline CDR1 and CDR2 sequences are KGHSH and LQKENI. J lost 5 bases, V lost 0 bases, and 4 bases had no gene match. This CDR3 has 16 residues. CDR3 sequence reads: CASSPPTSGRAETQYF. The CDR3 DNA sequence: TGTGCCAGCTCACCACCGACTAGCGGGAGAGCGGAGACCCAGTACTTC.

The V gene is TRBV27, the J gene TRBJ2-7; tentative D call: TRBD1 (6 bases). The germline V gene encodes CDR1 MNHEY and CDR2 SMNVEV (reference sequence). Between the trimmed V and J ends, which lost 8 bases and 2 bases, there was a span of 10 bases. This CDR3 contains 12 residues. The chain's CDR3 is CASSGTPYEQYF. The DNA of the CDR3 is TGTGCCAGCTCCGGGACACCCTACGAGCAGTACTTC.

J is TRBJ1-1 and V is TRBV18, with TRBD1 matching 9 bases. The CDR3 totals 15 residues. Trimming took 6 bases from V and 7 from J; bases not matched to a gene: 12. Germline CDR1 and CDR2: KGHSH and LQKENI. The CDR3 sequence: CASSRQGDRFGEAFF. DNA of the CDR3: TGTGCCAGCTCCCGACAGGGGGACAGATTTGGTGAAGCTTTCTTT.

V and J are TRBV9 and TRBJ2-5; weak D call: TRBD1 (7 bases). The CDR3 is made up of 14 amino acids. V gave up 4 bases and J gave up 5 bases, with 15 bases separating them. From germline, CDR1 is SGDLS and CDR2 YYNGEE. CDR3 loop: CASSRDSAGETQYF. DNA of the CDR3: TGTGCCAGCAGCCGGGACAGCGCGGGGGAGACCCAGTACTTC.

CDR3 DNA sequence: TGTGCCAGCAGCCAGCGGGAAACCCCGGATACGCAGTATTTT. Encoded protein: CASSQRETPDTQYF. V gene TRBV7-3 combines with J gene TRBJ2-3, with 7 bases matching TRBD2. V was clipped by 5 bases and J by 6 bases; unmatched bases: 8. This CDR3 region has 14 residues. Germline V CDR1 and CDR2: SGHTA, FQGTGA.

This clone has only a few counts. The chain uses TRBV7-9 and TRBJ2-7, with D possibly matching TRBD1 (6 bases). The CDR3 covers 14 residues. V gave up 3 bases and J gave up 2 bases, with 11 bases separating them. CDR1 is SEHNR and CDR2 is FQNEAQ in the germline V gene (reference sequence). CDR3 in amino acids: CASSFVAGAYEQYF. As DNA, the CDR3 is TGTGCCAGCAGCTTTGTGGCAGGGGCCTACGAGCAGTACTTC.

This clone has just a few counts. The CDR3 loop reads CASSVGTGAFF. The CDR3 bases are TGTGCCAGCAGCGTCGGGACAGGAGCTTTCTTT. The V call is TRBV5-6, the J call TRBJ1-1, with 8 bases fitting TRBD1. The CDR3 is made up of 11 amino acids. The V and J ends lost 4 bases and 10 bases, in that order; junction bases with no gene match: 3. In germline, CDR1 is SGHDT, CDR2 YYEEEE.

The chain links TRBV10-3 to TRBJ1-1; D gene unclear. With 2 bases removed from V and 0 bases from J, the gap between germline ends came to 4 bases. CDR1 ENHRY and CDR2 SYGVKD come from the germline V gene. The CDR3 consists of 13 residues. CDR3 amino acids: CAISEDMNTEAFF. The CDR3 DNA sequence: TGTGCCATCAGTGAGGACATGAACACTGAAGCTTTCTTT.

The chain joins TRBV10-1 to TRBJ1-5; TRBD1 might be the D (5 bases). This CDR3 spans 13 amino acids. V lost 0 bases, J lost 11 bases, and 11 bases lay in between. In germline, CDR1 is WNHNN, CDR2 SYGVQD (reference sequence). The CDR3 loop is CASSESNWGAQHF. The CDR3 nucleotides are TGCGCCAGCAGTGAGTCAAACTGGGGCGCCCAGCATTTT.

In this sample, this clone turned up once. The gene calls are TRBV10-3 and TRBJ2-7; maybe TRBD1 (8 bases). The length of the CDR3 is 16 residues. Germline-derived CDR1 and CDR2 are ENHRY and SYGVKD. Between the trimmed V and J ends, which lost 4 bases and 1 base, there was a span of 17 bases. The CDR3 spells CAISGLQGGKSYEQYF. CDR3 DNA: TGTGCCATCAGTGGATTACAGGGGGGGAAGTCCTACGAGCAGTACTTC.

This sequence joins TRBV5-1 and TRBJ2-5; 8 bases line up with TRBD1. With V trimmed by 0 bases and J by 4 bases, 5 bases remained unmatched. The CDR3 is made up of 15 amino acids. CDR1 and CDR2 (germline): SGHRS, YFSETQ. Here the CDR3 reads CASSLGQGRGETQYF. CDR3 DNA: TGCGCCAGCAGCTTGGGACAGGGGCGGGGAGAGACCCAGTACTTC.